These 16 T cell receptor beta chains share one sample of origin, sequenced in a study of identifying expanded T cells in peripheral blood. This table comes from immunoSEQ multiplex PCR, and its TCRdb copy is limited to in-frame clones, with some not included. The sample includes over 70,000 clones, around nine tenths of them seen just once. Sequenced input: blood. These receptors all come from a person aged 18 to 75 in good health.

The CDR3 DNA reads as TGTGCCTGGAGTGGGACGGGTGGGGAAAAACTGTTTTTT. Its protein is CAWSGTGGEKLFF. The chain uses TRBV30 and TRBJ1-4; D is uncertain. The CDR3 covers 13 residues. Trimming cost V 1 base and J 8 bases, with 11 bases left between them. Germline V gives CDR1 GTSNPN, CDR2 SVGIG (reference sequence).

This rearrangement joins TRBV18 to TRBJ1-4, with 9 bases identical to TRBD1. Germline CDR1 is KGHSH and CDR2 is LQKENI. J was trimmed by 8 bases and V by 4 bases; bases with no gene match: 8. The length of the CDR3 is 15 residues. The CDR3 loop is CASSQTGTGPEKLFF. In nucleotides, the CDR3 is TGTGCCAGCTCACAGACCGGGACAGGGCCCGAAAAACTGTTTTTT.

V and J are TRBV5-1 and TRBJ1-2, with 9 nucleotides matching TRBD1. V shed 8 bases and J 6 bases; nucleotides not matched to a gene: 5. Germline V lookup: CDR1 SGHRS, CDR2 YFSETQ. CDR3 size: 12 residues. The DNA of the CDR3 is TGCGCCAGTGGGGACAGGGAAAATGGCTACACCTTC. Translating it yields CASGDRENGYTF.

The sample holds one count of this clone. The chain uses TRBV13 and TRBJ2-5; no firm D call. V was clipped by 0 bases and J by 2 bases, with 4 bases between them. CDR1 is PRHDT and CDR2 is FYEKMQ in the germline V gene (reference sequence). The CDR3 is 13 amino acids. Here the CDR3 reads CASSLGGQETQYF. DNA of the CDR3: TGTGCCAGCAGCTTAGGGGGGCAAGAGACCCAGTACTTC.

In the case of this clone: Different DNA sequences within this sample yield the same CDR3. The chain recombines TRBV9 with TRBJ2-2; the D is unclear. Germline loops: CDR1 SGDLS, CDR2 YYNGEE. V was cut by 0 bases and J by 5 bases, with 5 bases left in between. The CDR3 is 13 amino acids. DNA for the CDR3: TGTGCCAGCAGCGTAGGTGGAACCGGGGAGCTGTTTTTT. As protein: CASSVGGTGELFF. Using reference TRBV9 and TRBJ2-2 for the parts outside the CDR3, the full variable domain is DSGVTQTPKHLITATGQRVTLRCSPRSGDLSVYWYQQSLDQGLQFLIQYYNGEERAKGNILERFSAQQFPDLHSELNLSSLELGDSALYFCASSVGGTGELFFGEGSRLTVL.

The chain carries TRBV6-5 and TRBJ1-5; a weak D match, TRBD1 (5 bases). The germline CDR1 and CDR2 sequences are MNHEY and SVGAGI. V was clipped by 2 bases and J by 10 bases, with 12 bases between them. The CDR3 is made up of 13 amino acids. CDR3 protein: CASSYGRALPQHF. In DNA form, the CDR3 reads TGTGCCAGCAGTTACGGCAGGGCCCTTCCCCAGCATTTT.

The V call is TRBV7-9, the J call TRBJ1-3; possibly TRBD1 for D (5 bases). The CDR3 sequence is 15 residues long. From germline, CDR1 is SEHNR and CDR2 FQNEAQ (reference sequence). Trimming pared 3 bases from V and 4 bases from J, leaving 13 bases between. CDR3 nucleotides: TGTGCCAGCAGCTTGTGGGACCAACTGGGAAACACCATATATTTT. It encodes CASSLWDQLGNTIYF.

CDR3 DNA sequence: TGCAGCGTTGCGGAGAGGTCTGGCACCGGGGAGCTGTTTTTT. Its translation is CSVAERSGTGELFF. This chain joins TRBV29-1 and TRBJ2-2; D call uncertain. The V end was cut by 4 bases, the J end by 4 bases, with 13 bases between. CDR3 length equals 14 residues. Germline V lookup: CDR1 SQVTM, CDR2 ANQGSEA.

The chain combines TRBV28 with TRBJ1-6; D possibly corresponds to TRBD1 (5 bases). The CDR3 consists of 14 residues. Germline values: CDR1 MDHEN, CDR2 SYDVKM. V was trimmed by 5 bases and J by 7 bases, leaving 12 bases between them. CDR3 sequence (DNA): TGTGCCAGCAGTCGGGACCGGGGAAATTCACCCCTCCACTTT. It specifies CASSRDRGNSPLHF.

V is TRBV18 and J is TRBJ1-3, with D unclear. The CDR3 is 15 amino acids. From germline, CDR1 is KGHSH and CDR2 LQKENI. V shed 2 bases and J shed 4 bases, with 12 bases lying between them. The CDR3 DNA sequence: TGTGCCAGCTCACCAACCACGGCGAGGGGAAACACCATATATTTT. This encodes CASSPTTARGNTIYF.

V is TRBV6-1 and J is TRBJ2-1; D is possibly TRBD1 (6 bases). From germline, CDR1 is MNHNS and CDR2 SASEGT. CDR3 length: 14 residues. Between the trimmed V and J ends, which lost 10 bases and 5 bases, there was a span of 18 bases. Here the CDR3 reads CATLRLGQNNEQFF. In DNA form, the CDR3 reads TGTGCCACCCTGAGACTTGGACAGAACAATGAGCAGTTCTTC.

The V gene is TRBV7-9, the J gene TRBJ1-1, with TRBD1 identical over 7 bases. The germline CDR1 and CDR2 sequences are SEHNR and FQNEAQ (reference sequence). The J segment lost 2 bases and the V segment lost 4 bases, leaving 7 bases of the junction unmatched. The CDR3 is 15 residues long. Here the CDR3 reads CASSYVRDRNTEAFF. The CDR3 coding sequence is TGTGCCAGCAGCTACGTCCGGGACAGAAACACTGAAGCTTTCTTT.

As concerns this clone: The identical CDR3 is also encoded by other nucleotide sequences in the sample. The chain joins TRBV4-3 to TRBJ2-7, with D possibly being TRBD1 (6 bases). V was pared by 0 bases and J by 4 bases, with 10 bases between. In germline, CDR1 is LGHNA, CDR2 YSLEER. This CDR3 comprises 14 residues. CDR3 nucleotides: TGCGCCAGCAGCCAAGACAGGGGAACGTACGAGCAGTACTTC. Its translation: CASSQDRGTYEQYF.

V gene TRBV4-3 combines with J gene TRBJ2-3, with a tentative D call TRBD1 (6 bases). CDR1 is LGHNA and CDR2 is YSLEER in the germline V gene. Trimming cost V 1 base and J 0 bases, with 8 bases left between them. The CDR3 is 15 residues long. As DNA, the CDR3 is TGCGCCAGCAGCCAAGCAGGGGCTAGCACAGATACGCAGTATTTT. This sequence encodes CASSQAGASTDTQYF.

V gene TRBV5-5 combines with J gene TRBJ1-2; D gene ambiguous. Trimming removed 1 base from V and 8 bases from J, with 9 bases in between. From germline, CDR1 is SGHKS and CDR2 YYEKEE (reference sequence). The CDR3 spans 12 residues. CDR3 loop: CASSLSSLGYTF. The DNA of the CDR3 is TGTGCCAGCAGCTTGTCCTCTTTGGGCTACACCTTC.

V usage is TRBV7-2 and J usage is TRBJ1-2; TRBD1 agrees at 9 bases. The J segment lost 7 bases and the V segment lost 2 bases, leaving 8 bases of the junction unmatched. Germline V CDR1 and CDR2: SGHTA, FQGNSA. The CDR3 consists of 15 residues. DNA for the CDR3: TGTGCCAGCAGCTTAAAGGGAAGACAGGGGGGTGGCTACACCTTC. Translation gives CASSLKGRQGGGYTF.